This T cell receptor (beta chain) was captured by sequencing in a study of T cell repertoires in ileal Crohn's disease. Study information: Every patient was operated on for stricturing (roughly 60%) or penetrating (39%) complications.

Noted time point: neoterminal ileum biopsy at postoperative endoscopy, about 6 months after surgery. The data were produced by immunoSEQ multiplex PCR, yet TCRdb's version contains in-frame clones alone and is incomplete. The table includes about 12,000 clones, 82% detected once. Germline V gene lookup returns CDR1 SGHTA and CDR2 FQGTGA. The CDR3 runs to 13 residues. V was pared by 5 bases and J by 1 base, with 8 bases between. The sequencing sample was made of ileal tissue. The sequence came from an adult with Crohn's disease. J is TRBJ1-1 and V is TRBV7-3, with D possibly TRBD1 on 6 matching bases. CDR3: CASSPGQNTEAFF. In DNA, the CDR3 is TGTGCCAGCAGCCCGGGACAGAACACTGAAGCTTTCTTT.